This record looks at one T cell receptor beta chain sequence and its context. Its antigen is unidentified. The TCR beta libraries were generated through quantitative 5'-RACE incorporating molecular barcodes. A single record per CDR3 protein comes from TCRdb applying MiXCR to the 5' RACE reads. The sample lists approximately 500,000 distinct CDR3 sequences; roughly an eighth were seen once. The sample comes from a study of CD8 T cells in ankylosing spondylitis. The CDR3 runs to 12 residues. The V end was cut by 5 bases, the J end by 2 bases, with 6 bases between. The V gene's germline CDR1 is SEHNR and CDR2 FQNEAQ (reference sequence). Study results and caveats: Clones linked to disease, bearing a CD8+ phenotype, were relatively rare in peripheral blood. Disease-linked clones were reportedly significantly enriched in matched ankylosing spondylitis synovial fluid. Seemingly characteristic of ankylosing spondylitis blood was a TCR beta motif consisting of 7 or 8 highly homologous variants. Past research had described some motif variants in reactive arthritis synovial fluid and blood.

The TCR sequence derives from a male donor with ankylosing spondylitis. The V and J genes are TRBV7-9 and TRBJ1-1; D gene ambiguous. Sample: blood, either unsorted or a sorted T cell fraction (not recorded which). The CDR3 coding sequence is TGTGCCAGCAGCGAGGTAAACACTGAAGCTTTCTTT. This sequence encodes CASSEVNTEAFF.